This record covers a single T cell receptor (beta chain). Its specific antigen is unknown. Base-call qualities are not available, and no considerably larger clone is one nucleotide away. The CDR3 regions of human TCRbeta chains were analyzed by immunosequencing. The source study handled its data this way. TCRs in the repertoires were matched against a reference library of SARS-CoV-2-specific TCRs that had been generated with the MIRA antigen-specificity platform. Breadth was defined as the fraction of unique TCRs that were SARS-CoV-2-associated. Depth was defined as the fraction of total T cells that were SARS-CoV-2-associated. Using the MIRA data, each spike-specific TCR was assigned both to the spike region to which the TCR was reactive and to a CD4 or CD8 class. Log10-transformed breadth and depth values were compared by one-way ANOVA with Sidak's multiple comparisons tests. Imported from immuneACCESS, the table was reduced by TCRdb to in-frame sequences with V and J called. These copies leave out some clones; in studies compared against another copy, an unresolved V gene accounts for under half, and the cause of the remainder is not known. V and J calls and clone size come straight from that table; D and trimming were deduced from the DNA. Present in this sample are tens of thousands of clones, around 80% of which were seen just once. The top ten clones comprise 20% to 30% of the sample.

The sample is drawn from a study of T cell responses to AZD1222 COVID-19 vaccine (dated by TCRdb to the early 2020s). As for the study more broadly: A total of more than 230 trial participants underwent TCR sequencing, of whom 200 to 220 received two doses of AZD1222 and about 25 received two doses of the MenACWY control vaccine. Trial participants were enrolled by age into 18-55, 56-69 and 70-plus year subgroups, with roughly 150, 30 and 60 TCR-sequenced participants respectively. On the study overall, not on this receptor specifically: Participants were mostly white British and included more females than males, and it was suggested by the authors that clonal diversity may have been underestimated. After two AZD1222 doses, both the breadth and the depth of spike-specific TCRs were significantly higher than at day 0 and than in MenACWY recipients. The vaccine-associated CD4 TCRs covered the entire spike protein, and the dominant responses fell in regions 160-218 and 743-854. The 56-69-year group was small, and its depth increase did not reach significance, likely because of low power. Only five to seven AZD1222 recipients were SARS-CoV-2 seropositive at baseline, limiting conclusions about previously exposed vaccinees. Because no samples from the day 14 peak response were available, repertoires could be characterized only after the peak T cell response. Nearly half of unique spike-specific TCRs reportedly recognized epitopes outside regions mutated in the B.1.351 and B.1.1.7 variants.

The sample's time point label is to be understood as: about 28 days (+/-7) after the second vaccine dose. AZD1222 recipients given second doses at about 4 weeks or at about 12 weeks were pooled, since spike-specific TCR depth and breadth were not found to differ between the two schedules. Vaccinee samples came from UK trials COV001 and COV002, including a single-blind randomized controlled phase 2/3 trial of AZD1222 (ChAdOx1 nCoV-19) in healthy adults. For TCRbeta chain sequencing, PBMC samples were collected from trial participants at day 0 and at day 28 after the second dose. V and J lose 0 bases and 1 base, and a span of 4 bases separates them. CDR1 and CDR2 (SGDLS, YYNGEE) derive from the germline V gene. Counted from cysteine to phenylalanine, this CDR3 has 13 amino acids. The read is trimmed to its CDR3 DNA, 39 bases read in frame from base 1.

The sample here was peripheral blood, taken 28 days after the second AZD1222 dose. The origin of this receptor is an adult who received the AZD1222 COVID-19 vaccine. The chain is assembled from TRBV9 and TRBJ1-1; no confident D gene assignment can be made. In nucleotides, the sequence is TGTGCCAGCAGCGTAGGTAAGAACACTGAAGCTTTCTTT. Translated, this is CASSVGKNTEAFF.